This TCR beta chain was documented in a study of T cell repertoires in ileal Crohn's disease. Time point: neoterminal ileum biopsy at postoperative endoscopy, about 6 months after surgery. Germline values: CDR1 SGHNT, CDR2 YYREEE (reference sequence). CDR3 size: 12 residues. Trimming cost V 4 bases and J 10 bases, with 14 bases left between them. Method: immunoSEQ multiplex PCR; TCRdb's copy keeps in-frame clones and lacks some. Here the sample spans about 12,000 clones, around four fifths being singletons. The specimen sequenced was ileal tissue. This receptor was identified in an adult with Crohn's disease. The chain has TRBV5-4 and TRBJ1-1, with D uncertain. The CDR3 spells CASSTPNGGAFF. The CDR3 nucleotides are TGTGCCAGCAGCACTCCCAATGGTGGAGCTTTCTTT.